Listed here are 31 T cell receptor beta chains from one sample, sequenced in a study of blood T cells in healthy people across ages. A sample-barcoded 5' primer and a J-beta primer mix were used in a second PCR of roughly 7 to 11 cycles. TCRdb passed the 5' RACE reads through MiXCR, listing each CDR3 protein once. The table records over a million distinct CDR3 sequences, 35% to 50% of them present only once. Sequenced: blood. These receptors were obtained from an older woman in good health.

The sample holds a few counts of this clonotype. The gene calls are TRBV27 and TRBJ2-7; no definite D call. There are 13 residues in the CDR3. Germline values: CDR1 MNHEY, CDR2 SMNVEV (reference sequence). Deletions cut 3 bases from V and 2 bases from J, with 8 bases between. CDR3 in amino acids: CASSFLQPYEQYF. CDR3 nucleotides: TGTGCCAGCAGTTTTCTACAGCCCTACGAGCAGTACTTC.

The sample holds one count of this clonotype. J is TRBJ2-5 and V is TRBV27; tentative D call: TRBD1 (7 bases). Germline-derived CDR1 and CDR2 are MNHEY and SMNVEV (reference sequence). The CDR3 length is 14 residues. Trimming stripped 6 bases from V and 5 bases from J, with 16 bases between. CDR3 residues: CASRRPGGSETQYF. CDR3 in DNA: TGTGCCAGCAGACGCCCAGGGGGGTCGGAGACCCAGTACTTC.

The chain couples TRBV20-1 to TRBJ2-1; D possibly corresponds to TRBD2 (5 bases). This CDR3 spans 12 amino acids. The germline V and J ends were trimmed by 3 bases and 10 bases, with 13 bases remaining between them. Per the germline V gene, CDR1 is DFQATT and CDR2 is SNEGSKA (reference sequence). CDR3 in amino acids: CSARAEGGEQFF. The CDR3 DNA follows: TGCAGTGCTAGGGCCGAGGGTGGGGAGCAGTTCTTC.

The chain joins TRBV29-1 to TRBJ2-5, with 9 bases matching TRBD2. The CDR3 is made up of 14 amino acids. Germline CDR1 reads SQVTM; CDR2 reads ANQGSEA. Unmatched junction bases numbered 8, after V lost 4 bases and J lost 5 bases. CDR3 residues: CSVGGAGGPETQYF. In nucleotides, the CDR3 is TGCAGCGTTGGGGGCGCGGGAGGGCCGGAGACCCAGTACTTC.

The V call is TRBV28, the J call TRBJ2-7; D possibly matches TRBD1 or TRBD2 (7 bases each). Near its end, the DNA agrees better with TRBJ2-5, so the J call may be wrong. This CDR3 is built from 15 residues. Germline-derived CDR1 and CDR2 are MDHEN and SYDVKM. The CDR3 protein is CASTRSTRGGETQYF. CDR3 sequence (DNA): TGTGCCAGCACCCGATCGACCAGGGGGGGAGAGACCCAGTACTTC.

This clonotype was seen more than once but under ten times. The chain recombines TRBV6-1 with TRBJ1-1; D remains unclear. CDR3 length: 13 amino acids. Trimming removed 7 bases at V and 4 bases at J, with 13 bases between. Germline values: CDR1 MNHNS, CDR2 SASEGT. CDR3 sequence: CASTGEFLTEAFF. The CDR3 DNA is TGTGCCAGCACGGGAGAGTTCCTCACTGAAGCTTTCTTT.

Of note for this clonotype: A read error may account for a junction end that differs from germline. This chain uses TRBV6-2 or TRBV6-3 with TRBJ2-1, with 8 bases fitting TRBD2. The CDR3 is made up of 12 amino acids. Germline lookup yields CDR1 MNHEY and CDR2 SVGEGT. The CDR3 DNA reads TGTGTCAGCAGGGTAGCGGGACGGCAGGAGTTCTTC. Its protein product is CVSRVAGRQEFF.

The V call is TRBV2, the J call TRBJ2-3; 9 positions match TRBD1. J gave up 2 bases and V 5 bases, and 8 bases lay outside the gene matches. CDR3 length: 16 amino acids. Germline CDR1 and CDR2: SNHLY and FYNNEI. The DNA for the CDR3 is TGTGCCAGCAGTTACGGGGGACAGGGAGTCACAGATACGCAGTATTTT. This encodes CASSYGGQGVTDTQYF. Together with reference TRBV2 and TRBJ2-3, the CDR3 gives the full variable domain: EPEVTQTPSHQVTQMGQEVILRCVPISNHLYFYWYRQILGQKVEFLVSFYNNEISEKSEIFDDQFSVERPDGSNFTLKIRSTKLEDSAMYFCASSYGGQGVTDTQYFGPGTRLTVL.

There are a few counts of this clonotype. J is TRBJ2-7 and V is TRBV5-1; 10 nucleotides match TRBD1. CDR1 and CDR2 (germline): SGHRS, YFSETQ. Germline trimming cut 4 bases from V and 0 bases from J; bases unmatched to any gene: 7. The CDR3 contains 16 residues. CDR3 region: CASSPGTGETSYEQYF. The CDR3 bases are TGCGCCAGCAGCCCCGGGACAGGGGAAACCTCCTACGAGCAGTACTTC.

The table lists this clonotype with many counts. This chain connects TRBV29-1 to TRBJ2-7, with a possible D match to TRBD2 (6 bases). The germline V gene has CDR1 SQVTM and CDR2 ANQGSEA. V shed 2 bases and J shed 4 bases, with 12 bases lying between them. This CDR3 spans 13 amino acids. The CDR3 DNA reads TGCAGCGTTGAAATTAGCGGCCGTTACGAGCAGTACTTC. This gives the protein CSVEISGRYEQYF.

The rearrangement joins TRBV12-3 or TRBV12-4 to TRBJ2-1; no clear D gene. V shed 7 bases and J shed 6 bases, with 7 bases lying between them. This CDR3 region has 11 residues. CDR3 region: CASIYLNEQFF. The DNA for the CDR3 is TGTGCCAGCATTTATCTCAATGAGCAGTTCTTC.

The chain links TRBV4-1 to TRBJ2-1; D unresolved. CDR3 length: 13 amino acids. V lost 1 base, J lost 11 bases, and 12 bases lay in between. Germline V lookup: CDR1 MGHRA, CDR2 YSYEKL. The CDR3 DNA is TGCGCCAGCAGCCAAGCTCAGAGCTTAAAGCAGTTCTTC. Translated: CASSQAQSLKQFF.

J is TRBJ1-6 and V is TRBV20-1, with 7 bases matching TRBD1. V was pared by 4 bases and J by 10 bases, with 16 bases of the junction left unmatched. CDR1 is DFQATT and CDR2 is SNEGSKA in the germline V gene (reference sequence). This CDR3 is 16 amino acids long. CDR3 in amino acids: CSAMGAGQAYRSPLHF. The DNA for the CDR3 is TGCAGTGCTATGGGGGCCGGACAGGCTTATCGGTCACCCCTCCACTTT.

This clonotype occurred once. The CDR3 sequence is CAVGDSNYGYTF. The CDR3 DNA sequence: TGTGCCGTAGGGGATTCCAACTATGGCTACACCTTC. V usage is TRBV10-3 and J usage is TRBJ1-2; D is possibly TRBD1 (5 bases). Germline CDR1 and CDR2: ENHRY and SYGVKD. The CDR3 loop spans 12 amino acids. V was shortened by 11 bases and J by 2 bases, with 12 bases between the two germline ends.

J is TRBJ2-7 and V is TRBV7-2; D call uncertain. Germline V gene data show CDR1 as SGHTA and CDR2 as FQGNSA. This CDR3 is 15 amino acids long. With 5 bases removed from V and 3 bases from J, the gap between germline ends came to 17 bases. The CDR3 DNA reads TGTGCCAGCAGCGTTAGCACCGGTCCCATCTACGAGCAGTACTTC. This translates into CASSVSTGPIYEQYF.

The chain is built from TRBV20-1 and TRBJ1-2, with a weak D call TRBD1 (5 bases). The length of the CDR3 is 13 residues. The germline gives CDR1 DFQATT, CDR2 SNEGSKA (reference sequence). Trimming removed 2 bases at V and 2 bases at J, with 9 bases between. The CDR3 nucleotides read TGCAGTGCTAGATCGACAGACAACTATGGCTACACCTTC. Translation: CSARSTDNYGYTF.

This chain joins TRBV29-1 and TRBJ1-5, with 7 bases matching TRBD1. The germline CDR1 and CDR2 sequences are SQVTM and ANQGSEA. The CDR3 sequence is 14 residues long. J lost 6 bases, V lost 4 bases, and 9 bases had no gene match. The CDR3 loop is CSVVTGRDSQPQHF. The CDR3 DNA reads as TGCAGCGTTGTTACAGGGAGGGACAGTCAGCCCCAGCATTTT.

The CDR3 DNA reads as TGTGCCAGCAGCTCATTCCGGACTCCCGGGGACGAGCAGTACTTC. Its protein product is CASSSFRTPGDEQYF. V usage is TRBV11-2 and J usage is TRBJ2-4; D is perhaps TRBD2 (5 bases). The last part of the DNA fits TRBJ2-7 better; the J call may be wrong. Germline-derived CDR1 and CDR2 are SGHAT and FQNNGV. CDR3 length: 15 residues.

This clonotype was counted a single time. CDR3 amino acids: CSARTPPGGYTF. In DNA form, the CDR3 reads TGCAGTGCTAGGACCCCACCAGGTGGCTACACCTTC. The V gene is TRBV20-1, the J gene TRBJ1-2; D is unclear. V dropped 3 bases and J dropped 7 bases, with 12 bases sitting between them. Germline V gene lookup returns CDR1 DFQATT and CDR2 SNEGSKA (reference sequence). CDR3 size: 12 residues.

Details on this clonotype: An end of the junction differs from the germline gene, which may be a read error. The chain recombines TRBV27 with TRBJ2-3; 11 nucleotides line up with TRBD2. Per the germline V gene, CDR1 is MNHEY and CDR2 is SMNVEV (reference sequence). This CDR3 has 17 amino acids. CDR3 DNA sequence: TGTGCCAGCAGTTCGACCCTAGCGGGAGGCTTCACAGGTACGCAGTATTTT. Translating it yields CASSSTLAGGFTGTQYF.

The chain employs TRBV25-1 and TRBJ2-7; D could derive from TRBD1 or TRBD2 (5 bases each). The V end lost 6 bases, the J end lost 0 bases, and 18 bases lay between the germline ends. The V gene's germline CDR1 is MGHDK and CDR2 SYGVNS. The CDR3 has 16 amino acids. The CDR3 DNA reads TGTGCCAGCAGCCTGGGGGTCTCTCCCATCTCCTACGAGCAGTACTTC. Translating it yields CASSLGVSPISYEQYF.

Of note for this clonotype: This may stem from a read error, because a much larger clone lies one nucleotide away. This sequence joins TRBV7-2 and TRBJ2-1; D tentatively fits TRBD1 or TRBD2 (5 bases each). The CDR3 is 14 amino acids. Trimming removed 4 bases at V and 13 bases at J, with 20 bases between. The germline V gene encodes CDR1 SGHTA and CDR2 FQGNSA. DNA of the CDR3: TGTGCCAGCAGCTGGGACGAATCACCAGAGACCCAGTTCTTC. Amino acid sequence: CASSWDESPETQFF.

The rearrangement joins TRBV12-3 or TRBV12-4 to TRBJ1-2; 7 bases line up with TRBD1. V trimming: 4 bases; J trimming: 4 bases; junction bases outside the gene matches: 3. The CDR3 totals 13 residues. CDR3 region: CASSSGQPYGYTF. The CDR3 region has the DNA TGTGCCAGCAGTTCGGGACAGCCCTATGGCTACACCTTC.

This clonotype was seen a handful of times. The genes are TRBV28 and TRBJ2-7; 9 nucleotides align to TRBD2. The CDR3 is 15 amino acids. J gave up 2 bases and V 1 base, and 3 bases lay outside the gene matches. Germline V gene sequence: CDR1 MDHEN, CDR2 SYDVKM. CDR3 sequence reads: CASSLSLAGPYEQYF. Written as DNA, the CDR3 is TGTGCCAGCAGTTTATCCCTAGCGGGACCCTACGAGCAGTACTTC.

Only a few counts were recorded for this clonotype. The chain is built from TRBV27 and TRBJ2-6; possibly TRBD2 for D (6 bases). The germline V gene has CDR1 MNHEY and CDR2 SMNVEV (reference sequence). The CDR3 runs 14 residues. Trimming removed 5 bases from V and 3 bases from J, with 8 bases in between. In DNA form, the CDR3 reads TGTGCCAGCAGTCCCGGGGGTGGGGCCAACGTCCTGACTTTC. Translated: CASSPGGGANVLTF.

This chain joins TRBV3-1 and TRBJ2-7; D ambiguous. Trimming took off 0 bases at V and 3 bases at J, with 6 bases between the two ends. The germline V gene encodes CDR1 LGHDT and CDR2 YNNKEL (reference sequence). The length of the CDR3 is 13 residues. The CDR3 protein is CASSQDPDYEQYF. The CDR3 DNA reads as TGTGCCAGCAGCCAAGATCCCGACTACGAGCAGTACTTC.

As to this clonotype: A much larger clone lies one base from this, so it may be a read error. This sequence joins TRBV9 and TRBJ2-1; D not resolved. The V and J ends lost 6 bases and 8 bases respectively, with 30 bases between them. The germline CDR1 and CDR2 sequences are SGDLS and YYNGEE. The CDR3 extends over 18 amino acids. For the CDR3, the DNA is TGTGCCAGCAACGCCCTGACCCTCCAGGATGCGTCTAATGATGAGCAGTTCTTC. Translation: CASNALTLQDASNDEQFF.

This chain joins TRBV29-1 and TRBJ2-1; D call uncertain. There are 12 residues in the CDR3. Germline CDR1 is SQVTM and CDR2 is ANQGSEA. Trimming took 3 bases from V and 7 from J, leaving 10 bases between them. CDR3 DNA sequence: TGCAGCGTTGACTCCGGGTGGAATGAGCAGTTCTTC. Translating gives CSVDSGWNEQFF.

This clonotype was seen a few times. V gene TRBV27 combines with J gene TRBJ2-3, with D tentatively TRBD2 (5 bases). Trimming removed 5 bases at V and 3 bases at J, with 12 bases between. This CDR3 comprises 14 residues. Germline assignment: CDR1 MNHEY and CDR2 SMNVEV (reference sequence). This chain's CDR3 is CASSPPTKTDTQYF. In DNA form, the CDR3 reads TGTGCCAGCAGTCCTCCGACTAAGACAGATACGCAGTATTTT.

Concerning this clonotype: Compared with germline, one end of the junction differs, possibly owing to a read error. V and J are TRBV12-3 or TRBV12-4 and TRBJ2-3; the match to TRBD2 covers 10 bases. The CDR3 loop spans 16 amino acids. The CDR3 spells CASSLGRTSGTHTQYF. CDR3 bases: TGTGCCAGCAGTTTAGGCCGGACTAGCGGCACACATACGCAGTATTTT.

The chain combines TRBV20-1 with TRBJ2-7, with 7 positions matching TRBD1. The J call is in doubt because the DNA end fits TRBJ2-5 better. Looked up from germline, CDR1 is DFQATT and CDR2 is SNEGSKA (reference sequence). The CDR3 is made up of 12 amino acids. This chain's CDR3 is CSARATGKTQYF. The CDR3 nucleotides are TGCAGTGCTAGGGCGACAGGGAAGACCCAGTACTTC.